This T cell receptor (beta chain) is drawn from a study of breast tumors, draining lymph nodes, adjacent tissues. The lymph nodes were axillary draining lymph nodes from breast cancer patients. A remark on this clonotype: Its antigen is not known. This could be a read error, since a much larger clone is one nucleotide away.

From the multiplex PCR reads, TCRdb called clonotypes with MiXCR, one entry per CDR3 protein. The repertoire includes over 130,000 distinct CDR3 sequences, 32% of them detected once, and under 2.5% sits in the top ten. Study-wide points: The lymph node origin of tumor T cells was framed as consistent with a hypothesis, not demonstrated.

The TCR comes from a female donor with breast cancer. Some clones in this sample may be carry-over from other donors' samples. Sequences were obtained from axillary lymph node tissue.

CDR3 loop: CASQKTGRSYNEPFF. The CDR3 coding sequence is TGTGCCAGTCAGAAAACGGGCCGGTCCTACAATGAGCCGTTCTTC. The rearrangement joins TRBV14 to TRBJ2-1, with D uncertain. CDR1 and CDR2 from the germline V gene are SGHDN and FVKESK. This CDR3 is built from 15 residues.